This passage covers 10 T cell receptor beta chains from one sample sequenced in a study of blood T cell repertoires in COVID-19. Assay: immunoSEQ multiplex PCR; the TCRdb copy retains only in-frame clones and omits some. The sample consists of approximately 150,000 clones, approximately 83% of them appearing once. The material sequenced was PBMCs or T cells enriched from blood (not recorded which). All receptors derive from a man aged 65-85 years who had been exposed to COVID-19.

The chain links TRBV29-1 to TRBJ1-2, with D maybe TRBD1 (6 bases). CDR1 and CDR2 from the germline V gene are SQVTM and ANQGSEA. The CDR3 is made up of 12 amino acids. V was trimmed by 5 bases and J by 8 bases, leaving 15 bases between them. In DNA form, the CDR3 reads TGCAGCGTTACTAGGGGGACACGGGGCTACACCTTC. Translation: CSVTRGTRGYTF.

This clone was seen just once. The rearrangement joins TRBV5-1 to TRBJ1-1, with D possibly being TRBD1 (6 bases). V lost 5 bases to trimming and J lost 0 bases, with 11 bases between them. The CDR3 contains 14 residues. CDR1 is SGHRS and CDR2 is YFSETQ in the germline V gene. In DNA form, the CDR3 reads TGCGCCAGCAGTTATCAGGGGATGAACACTGAAGCTTTCTTT. The encoded protein is CASSYQGMNTEAFF.

The chain is built from TRBV30 and TRBJ1-2; 9 positions match TRBD1. There are 15 residues in the CDR3. With V trimmed by 4 bases and J by 4 bases, 10 bases remained unmatched. Germline V gives CDR1 GTSNPN, CDR2 SVGIG (reference sequence). The CDR3 protein is CAWKQNRGQVYGYTF. As DNA, the CDR3 is TGTGCCTGGAAGCAGAACAGGGGGCAAGTCTATGGCTACACCTTC.

The rearrangement joins TRBV6-5 to TRBJ1-2; D might be TRBD1 (5 bases). The V end lost 6 bases, the J end lost 4 bases, and 18 bases lay between the germline ends. The CDR3 spans 15 residues. Germline assignment: CDR1 MNHEY and CDR2 SVGAGI. The CDR3 is CASSRGAGPGYGYTF. The CDR3 DNA sequence: TGTGCCAGCAGCCGAGGAGCGGGGCCCGGCTATGGCTACACCTTC.

The genes are TRBV6-5 and TRBJ1-5; weak D call: TRBD1 (6 bases). Between the trimmed V and J ends, which lost 7 bases and 3 bases, there was a span of 13 bases. The CDR3 spans 14 residues. CDR1 MNHEY and CDR2 SVGAGI come from the germline V gene. The CDR3 reads CASTDTGSNQPQHF. For the CDR3, the DNA is TGTGCCAGCACCGATACAGGGTCCAATCAGCCCCAGCATTTT.

This clone occurred a few times. The gene calls are TRBV27 and TRBJ2-7; D is perhaps TRBD2 (6 bases). The CDR3 is 14 residues long. Germline V gene sequence: CDR1 MNHEY, CDR2 SMNVEV (reference sequence). V gave up 6 bases and J gave up 11 bases, with 23 bases separating them. CDR3 DNA sequence: TGTGCCAGCAGACAACAGCCCCCAGGGACTTTGGAGTACTTC. Translation: CASRQQPPGTLEYF.

The rearrangement uses TRBV28 and TRBJ1-4, with 7 bases matching TRBD1. Germline CDR1 is MDHEN and CDR2 is SYDVKM. The CDR3 consists of 15 residues. V lost 6 bases to trimming and J lost 4 bases; unmatched junction nucleotides: 8. The CDR3 DNA reads as TGTGCCAGCAGCGTCCCGACAGGGAGTAATGAAAAACTGTTTTTT. This encodes CASSVPTGSNEKLFF.

The gene calls are TRBV7-2 and TRBJ1-1, with 8 bases aligning to TRBD1. The CDR3 spans 13 residues. Germline V gene sequence: CDR1 SGHTA, CDR2 FQGNSA. J lost 5 bases, V lost 4 bases, and 3 bases had no gene match. Written as DNA, the CDR3 is TGTGCCAGCAGCTCAAGGACAGGGACTGAAGCTTTCTTT. Its translation: CASSSRTGTEAFF.

The chain carries TRBV6-2 or TRBV6-3 and TRBJ2-5; D gene ambiguous. Germline V gives CDR1 MNHEY, CDR2 SVGEGT. Trimming stripped 5 bases from V and 5 bases from J, with 9 bases between. This CDR3 region has 12 residues. The CDR3 loop reads CASSTRGETQYF. CDR3 in DNA: TGTGCCAGCAGTACACGCGGTGAGACCCAGTACTTC.

This sequence joins TRBV2 and TRBJ2-7; TRBD2 is a possible D gene (7 bases). CDR3 length equals 17 residues. The V and J ends lost 7 bases and 4 bases respectively, with 26 bases between them. Looked up from germline, CDR1 is SNHLY and CDR2 is FYNNEI. The CDR3 is CASTEGEGGTLLYEQYF. The CDR3 DNA follows: TGTGCCAGCACCGAGGGGGAGGGCGGGACCTTATTGTACGAGCAGTACTTC.